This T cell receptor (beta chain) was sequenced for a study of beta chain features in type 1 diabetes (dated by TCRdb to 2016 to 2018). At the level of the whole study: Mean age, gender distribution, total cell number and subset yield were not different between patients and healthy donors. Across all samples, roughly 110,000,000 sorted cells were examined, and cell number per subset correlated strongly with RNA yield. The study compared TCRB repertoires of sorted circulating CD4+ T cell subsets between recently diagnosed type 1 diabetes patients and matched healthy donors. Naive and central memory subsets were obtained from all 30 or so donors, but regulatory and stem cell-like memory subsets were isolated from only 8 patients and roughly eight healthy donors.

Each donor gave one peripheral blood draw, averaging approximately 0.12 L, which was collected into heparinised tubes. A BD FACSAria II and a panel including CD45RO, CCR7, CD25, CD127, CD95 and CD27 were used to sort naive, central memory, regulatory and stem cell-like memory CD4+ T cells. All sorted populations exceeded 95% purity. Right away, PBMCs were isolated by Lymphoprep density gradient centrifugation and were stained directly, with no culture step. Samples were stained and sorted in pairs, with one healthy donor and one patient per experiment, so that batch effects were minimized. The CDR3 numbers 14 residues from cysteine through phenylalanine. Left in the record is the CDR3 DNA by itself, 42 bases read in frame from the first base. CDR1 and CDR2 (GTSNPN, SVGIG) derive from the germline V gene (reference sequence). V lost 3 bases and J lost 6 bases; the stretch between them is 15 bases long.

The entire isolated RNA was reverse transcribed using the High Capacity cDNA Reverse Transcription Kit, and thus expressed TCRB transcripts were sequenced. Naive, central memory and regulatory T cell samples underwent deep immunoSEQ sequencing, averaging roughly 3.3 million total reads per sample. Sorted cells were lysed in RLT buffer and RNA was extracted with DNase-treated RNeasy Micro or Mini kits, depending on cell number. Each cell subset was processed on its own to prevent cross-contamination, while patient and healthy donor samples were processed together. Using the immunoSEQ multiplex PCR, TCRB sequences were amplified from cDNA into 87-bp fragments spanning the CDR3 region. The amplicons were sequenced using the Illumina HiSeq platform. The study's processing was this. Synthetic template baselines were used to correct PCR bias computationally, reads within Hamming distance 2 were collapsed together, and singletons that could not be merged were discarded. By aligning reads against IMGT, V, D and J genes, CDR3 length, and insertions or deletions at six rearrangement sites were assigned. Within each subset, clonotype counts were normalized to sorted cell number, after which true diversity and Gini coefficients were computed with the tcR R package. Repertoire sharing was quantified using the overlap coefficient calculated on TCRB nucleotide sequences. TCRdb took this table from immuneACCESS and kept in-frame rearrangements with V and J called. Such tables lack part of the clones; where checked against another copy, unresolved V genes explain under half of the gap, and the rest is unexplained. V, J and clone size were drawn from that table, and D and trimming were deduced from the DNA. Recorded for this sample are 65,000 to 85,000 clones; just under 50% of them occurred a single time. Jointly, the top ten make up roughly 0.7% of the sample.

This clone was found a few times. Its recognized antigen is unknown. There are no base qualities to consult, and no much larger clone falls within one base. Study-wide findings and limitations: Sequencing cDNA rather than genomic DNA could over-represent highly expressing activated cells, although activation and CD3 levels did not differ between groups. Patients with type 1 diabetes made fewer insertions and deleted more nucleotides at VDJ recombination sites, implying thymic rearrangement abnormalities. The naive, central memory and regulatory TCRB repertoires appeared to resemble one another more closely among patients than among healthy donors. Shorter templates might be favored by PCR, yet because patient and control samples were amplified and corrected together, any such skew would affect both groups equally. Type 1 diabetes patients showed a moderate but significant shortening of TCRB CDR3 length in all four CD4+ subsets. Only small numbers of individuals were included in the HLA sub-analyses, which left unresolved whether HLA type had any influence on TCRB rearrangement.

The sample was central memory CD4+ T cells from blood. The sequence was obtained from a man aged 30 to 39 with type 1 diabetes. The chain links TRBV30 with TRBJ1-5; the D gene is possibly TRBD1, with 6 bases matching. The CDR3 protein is CAWSHQQGIQPQHF. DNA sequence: TGTGCCTGGAGCCACCAACAGGGAATTCAGCCCCAGCATTTT.